The TCR beta chain under discussion was sequenced for a study of CD8+ T cells in alopecia areata. Findings and limits, study-wide: Lesional scalp, especially alopecia totalis/universalis, showed higher clonality than normal scalp.

RNA was extracted and reverse transcribed into cDNA as the sequencing template. Method: immunoSEQ multiplex PCR; TCRdb's copy keeps in-frame clones and lacks some. The sample records around 150,000 clones, about 60% being singletons. Details on this clone: Its antigen is not known.

The CDR3 runs 12 residues. Trimming removed 3 bases from V and 4 bases from J; junction bases left unmatched: 1. Germline CDR1 reads GTSNPN; CDR2 reads SVGIG (reference sequence). Sequenced: CD4+ T cells sorted from blood. The rearrangement uses TRBV30 and TRBJ2-3; TRBD2 matches at 7 bases. The sequence came from a human donor in good health. The CDR3: CAWRAGADTQYF. CDR3 sequence (DNA): TGTGCCTGGAGGGCGGGAGCAGATACGCAGTATTTT.